This TCR beta chain was observed in a study of cytomegalovirus exposure and HLA in healthy donors. The primer mix had 60 Vbeta and 13 Jbeta primers. The table came from immunoSEQ multiplex PCR; TCRdb's copy has only in-frame clones and leaves some out. The sample includes 130,000 or so clones, 81% seen only once; the top ten take about 2%. Study-level findings and limits: What TCR beta sequences reportedly achieved was accurate prediction of HLA-A and HLA-B alleles in most subjects.

The CDR3 extends over 15 amino acids. Germline CDR1 reads SEHNR; CDR2 reads FQNEAQ (reference sequence). With V trimmed by 3 bases and J by 8 bases, 6 bases remained unmatched. In regard to this clone: The antigen is not known.

The specimen sequenced was PBMCs. This chain connects TRBV7-9 to TRBJ2-1; TRBD1 matches 11 bases. This receptor was taken from a man aged 18 to 29 in good health and CMV-seronegative. The CDR3 bases are TGTGCCAGCAGCTTTCTTGGACAGGGGGCTGATGAGCAGTTCTTC. It yields the protein CASSFLGQGADEQFF. The whole variable domain, filled in from reference TRBV7-9 and TRBJ2-1, reads DTGVSQNPRHKITKRGQNVTFRCDPISEHNRLYWYRQTLGQGPEFLTYFQNEAQLEKSRLLSDRFSAERPKGSFSTLEIQRTEQGDSAMYLCASSFLGQGADEQFFGPGTRLTVL.